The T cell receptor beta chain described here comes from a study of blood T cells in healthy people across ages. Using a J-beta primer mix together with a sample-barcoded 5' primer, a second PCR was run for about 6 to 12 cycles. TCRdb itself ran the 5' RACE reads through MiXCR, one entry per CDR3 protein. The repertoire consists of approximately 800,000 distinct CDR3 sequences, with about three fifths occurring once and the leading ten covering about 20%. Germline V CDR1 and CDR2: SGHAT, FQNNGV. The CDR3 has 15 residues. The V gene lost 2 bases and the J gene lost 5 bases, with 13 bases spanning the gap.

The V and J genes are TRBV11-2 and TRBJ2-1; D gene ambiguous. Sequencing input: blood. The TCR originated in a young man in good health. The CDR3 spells CASSLYGHPNNEQFF. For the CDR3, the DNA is TGTGCCAGCAGCTTATACGGGCACCCCAACAATGAGCAGTTCTTC.